This T cell receptor beta chain was captured in a study of CD8 T cells in ankylosing spondylitis. TCR beta libraries were made by quantitative 5'-RACE with molecular barcodes. From the 5' RACE reads, TCRdb called clonotypes with MiXCR, one entry per CDR3 protein. Here the sample spans around 28,000 distinct CDR3 sequences, roughly 33% being singletons. This clonotype has at least ten counts. J was trimmed by 2 bases and V by 5 bases; bases with no gene match: 13. This CDR3 region has 16 residues. Per germline, CDR1 DFQATT and CDR2 SNEGSKA (reference sequence). Sequencing used synovial fluid, either unsorted or a sorted T cell fraction (not recorded which). The genes are TRBV20-1 and TRBJ2-3; the match to TRBD2 covers 7 bases. The TCR sequence derives from a male donor with ankylosing spondylitis. The CDR3 nucleotides read TGCAGTGCTGATACTACTCTAGCGGAGCACACAGATACGCAGTATTTT. Amino acids: CSADTTLAEHTDTQYF.